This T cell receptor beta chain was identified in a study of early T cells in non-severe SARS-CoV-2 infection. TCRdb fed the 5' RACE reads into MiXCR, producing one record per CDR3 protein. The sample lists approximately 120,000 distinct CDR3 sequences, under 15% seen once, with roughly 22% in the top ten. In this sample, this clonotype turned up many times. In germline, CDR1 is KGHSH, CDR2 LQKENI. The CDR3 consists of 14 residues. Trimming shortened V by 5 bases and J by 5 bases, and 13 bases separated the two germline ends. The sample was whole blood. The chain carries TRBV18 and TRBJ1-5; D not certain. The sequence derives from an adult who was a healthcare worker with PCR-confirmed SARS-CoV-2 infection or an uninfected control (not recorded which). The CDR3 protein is CASSGEVRDQPQHF. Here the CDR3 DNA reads TGTGCCAGCTCAGGGGAGGTACGGGATCAGCCCCAGCATTTT.